The rows below give T cell receptor beta chains drawn from one sample of a study of vaccination effects on CD4 cells after COVID-19. Data came from immunoSEQ multiplex PCR; TCRdb stores just in-frame clones and leaves some out. The repertoire holds around 67,000 clones, with around 80% as singletons. No cognate antigen is known for these TCRs. The sequenced sample was CD4+ T cells from PBMCs cultured with HCoV-229E spike peptides, obtained after COVID-19 vaccination. The origin of the receptors is a human donor who received a COVID-19 vaccine. Each CDR3 is given with its conserved first and last residue. A D gene is named only where the DNA matches it firmly. Some rows have no size entry. The others give once, few or many, or a class for an expanded clone.

abundance | d_gene | j_gene | v_gene | CDR3aa | CDR3nt
- | - | TRBJ2-6 | TRBV6-1 | CASSEAFQGAGANVLTF | TGTGCCAGCAGTGAAGCGTTCCAGGGTGCTGGGGCCAACGTCCTGACTTTC
- | TRBD2 | TRBJ2-5 | TRBV5-1 | CASSLTPSGGSETQYF | TGCGCCAGCAGCTTGACGCCTAGCGGGGGGTCAGAGACCCAGTACTTC
- | - | TRBJ2-1 | TRBV12-2 | CASRWRVHYNEQFF | TGTGCAAGTCGCTGGCGGGTACACTACAATGAGCAGTTCTTC
once | - | TRBJ2-5 | TRBV30 | CAWSKVPEETQYF | TGTGCCTGGAGTAAGGTCCCAGAAGAGACCCAGTACTTC
once | - | TRBJ2-2 | TRBV19 | CASSIDLGGPGELFF | TGTGCCAGTAGTATAGACCTTGGCGGACCCGGGGAGCTGTTTTTT
- | - | TRBJ2-6 | TRBV5-1 | CASSTRASSGANVLTF | TGCGCCAGCAGCACCCGGGCCTCCTCTGGGGCCAACGTCCTGACTTTC
- | - | TRBJ1-2 | TRBV19 | CASSYRANYGYTF | TGTGCCAGTAGTTACAGGGCTAACTATGGCTACACCTTC
- | - | TRBJ2-3 | TRBV6-2/TRBV6-3 | CASSYSISKGGRTDTDTQYF | TGTGCCAGCAGTTACTCGATAAGTAAAGGCGGGCGCACCGACACAGATACGCAGTATTTT
- | TRBD2 | TRBJ2-3 | TRBV18 | CASSPVSSGGLDTQYF | TGTGCCAGCTCACCGGTCTCTAGCGGGGGGCTAGATACGCAGTATTTT
- | - | TRBJ1-5 | TRBV3-1/TRBV3-2 | CASSPGRGNQPQHF | TGTGCCAGCAGCCCGGGGAGGGGCAATCAGCCCCAGCATTTT
- | - | TRBJ1-4 | TRBV14 | CASSQANEKLFF | TGTGCCAGCAGCCAAGCTAATGAAAAACTGTTTTTT
- | TRBD1 | TRBJ1-2 | TRBV3-1/TRBV3-2 | CASSLRDSYGYTF | TGTGCCAGCAGCCTCAGGGACAGTTATGGCTACACCTTC
- | TRBD2 | TRBJ2-3 | TRBV10-1 | CASASGGTDTQYF | TGCGCCAGCGCTAGCGGGGGGACAGATACGCAGTATTTT
- | - | TRBJ2-5 | TRBV19 | CASSIKGTETQYF | TGTGCCAGTAGTATCAAGGGCACGGAGACCCAGTACTTC
- | TRBD1 | TRBJ2-2 | TRBV19 | CASTDRGRNTGELFF | TGTGCCAGTACCGACAGGGGAAGGAACACCGGGGAGCTGTTTTTT